This T cell receptor (beta chain) comes out of a study of cytomegalovirus exposure and HLA in healthy donors. Study-wide points: Rare sequences made up most TCRs, while some public TCRs were found in many donors. Serostatus for CMV was the only available immune exposure information.

Unmatched junction bases numbered 10, after V lost 5 bases and J lost 3 bases. The CDR3 length is 16 residues. From germline, CDR1 is SNHLY and CDR2 FYNNEI. Donors consisted of healthy bone marrow donors. In the case of this clone: Its antigen is unknown.

60 Vbeta and 13 Jbeta primers were used in PCR. Only in-frame clones appear in the TCRdb table, and some are missing; sequencing was by immunoSEQ multiplex PCR. Of some 150,000 clones in the sample, over 75% are singletons; the top ten hold roughly 0.68%. The gene calls are TRBV2 and TRBJ2-7, with TRBD1 matching 10 bases. This receptor was identified in a male donor in good health and CMV-seronegative. The source material was PBMCs. The CDR3 nucleotides read TGTGCCAGCAGTATCGTCGGGGACAGGGGTCTCTACGAGCAGTACTTC. Translation gives CASSIVGDRGLYEQYF.